This record looks at one T cell receptor (beta chain) sequence and its context. What it recognizes is unknown. The data were taken from a study of graft-versus-host responses after intestinal transplantation. Looking at the study overall: All recipients were transplanted with multivisceral, liver-intestinal, or isolated intestinal grafts. Anti-thymocyte globulin induction, then tacrolimus and steroids for around 3 years, went to all recipients.

Germline CDR1 and CDR2: ENHRY and SYGVKD. Trimming pared 0 bases from V and 4 bases from J, leaving 12 bases between. The CDR3 extends over 15 amino acids. Sequenced by immunoSEQ multiplex PCR; TCRdb stores in-frame clones only, minus some. This table holds tens of thousands of clones, roughly nine tenths found once. The study's findings and limits: Graft-donor T cell macrochimerism coincided with high graft-versus-host to host-versus-graft clonal ratios in allografts. The highest levels of circulating GvH clones went along with early declines in HvG clones after transplant.

The receptor was isolated from a human donor who received an intestinal transplant. The chain couples TRBV10-3 to TRBJ2-5; weak D call: TRBD1 (6 bases). Sample: unstimulated CD8+ T cells sorted from spleen or lymph node cells, taken before intestinal transplant. This chain's CDR3 is CAISESLGALETQYF. The CDR3 DNA follows: TGTGCCATCAGTGAGTCTCTGGGGGCGTTAGAGACCCAGTACTTC.